These 5 T cell receptor beta chains came from one sample sequenced in a study of blood T cell repertoires in COVID-19. Data came from immunoSEQ multiplex PCR; TCRdb stores just in-frame clones and leaves some out. The sample contains a few hundred thousand clones, roughly nine tenths of which appear only once. The sample comprised PBMCs or T cells enriched from blood (not recorded which). These TCRs come from a woman aged 25 to 39 who had recovered from COVID-19.

CDR3 in amino acids: CASSQDGATLTAQYF. Here the CDR3 DNA reads TGTGCCAGCAGCCAAGATGGTGCCACTTTAACTGCCCAGTACTTC. The chain joins TRBV3-1 (or the pseudogene TRBV3-2) to TRBJ2-5, with D unresolved. Germline lookup yields CDR1 LGHDT and CDR2 YNNKEL (reference sequence). Trimming took off 0 bases at V and 9 bases at J, with 17 bases between the two ends. This CDR3 spans 15 amino acids.

The chain uses TRBV10-3 and TRBJ2-7; D remains unclear. The germline CDR1 and CDR2 sequences are ENHRY and SYGVKD. Trimming pared 3 bases from V and 6 bases from J, leaving 12 bases between. The CDR3 sequence is 13 residues long. The CDR3 bases are TGTGCCATCAGTGACTCGGGTTTGGTCGAGCAGTACTTC. Its translation is CAISDSGLVEQYF.

The CDR3 region is CASSLIQKSPIDQPQHF. DNA of the CDR3: TGTGCCAGCAGTTTGATACAGAAGTCCCCAATCGATCAGCCCCAGCATTTT. The chain uses TRBV28 and TRBJ1-5; no firm D call. The CDR3 is 17 amino acids. CDR1 and CDR2 from the germline V gene are MDHEN and SYDVKM. V dropped 3 bases and J dropped 5 bases, with 20 bases sitting between them.

This rearrangement joins TRBV2 to TRBJ2-3; D remains ambiguous. The germline CDR1 and CDR2 sequences are SNHLY and FYNNEI. V lost 4 bases and J lost 4, with 9 bases in between. The CDR3 runs to 13 residues. This CDR3 reads CASSADFADTQYF. In nucleotides, the CDR3 is TGTGCCAGCAGTGCCGACTTTGCAGATACGCAGTATTTT.

V is TRBV30 and J is TRBJ2-7; tentative D call: TRBD1 (6 bases). Trimming took off 6 bases at V and 5 bases at J, with 11 bases between the two ends. CDR3 length: 11 residues. Germline CDR1 is GTSNPN and CDR2 is SVGIG (reference sequence). The CDR3 DNA is TGTGCCTGCTACAGGGTCCACGAGCAGTACTTC. Translation gives CACYRVHEQYF.